One and the same sample provided the 30 T cell receptor beta chains below, sequenced in a study of control samples from healthy donors and cancer patients. Method: immunoSEQ multiplex PCR; TCRdb's copy keeps in-frame clones and lacks some. The table records hundreds of thousands of clones, around 90% of them present only once. Sequencing used PBMCs. These receptors came from a middle-aged man with head and neck cancer.

This clone has just a few counts. CDR3 in DNA: TGTGCCAGCTCACCACAGAGCAATAGCGGGTTCTCGAACACCGGGGAGCTGTTTTTT. This sequence encodes CASSPQSNSGFSNTGELFF. This chain connects TRBV18 to TRBJ2-2, with 7 bases lining up with TRBD2. The CDR3 sequence is 19 residues long. Germline CDR1 KGHSH, CDR2 LQKENI. The V gene end was trimmed by 1 base and the J gene end by 0 bases; junction bases not matched to a gene: 11. Combining the CDR3 with reference TRBV18 and TRBJ2-2 gives the whole variable domain NAGVMQNPRHLVRRRGQEARLRCSPMKGHSHVYWYRQLPEEGLKFMVYLQKENIIDESGMPKERFSAEFPKEGPSILRIQQVVRGDSAAYFCASSPQSNSGFSNTGELFFGEGSRLTVL.

The rearrangement links TRBV6-5 to TRBJ2-7; 8 nucleotides line up with TRBD1. The length of the CDR3 is 13 residues. Germline CDR1 and CDR2: MNHEY and SVGAGI. With V trimmed by 6 bases and J by 13 bases, 14 bases remained unmatched. The CDR3 sequence: CASREGQEAMVYF. The CDR3 nucleotides are TGTGCCAGCAGGGAGGGACAGGAGGCTATGGTCTACTTC.

This clone has a single count. The chain combines TRBV30 with TRBJ1-5, with 8 positions matching TRBD1. CDR1 is GTSNPN, CDR2 SVGIG, per germline (reference sequence). This CDR3 has 14 residues. V lost 5 bases to trimming and J lost 1 base; unmatched junction nucleotides: 4. The DNA of the CDR3 is TGTGCCTGGCAGGGGGCAGGGAGCAATCAGCCCCAGCATTTT. Residues: CAWQGAGSNQPQHF.

Here the CDR3 reads CASSLGGGSAPYEQYF. The CDR3 nucleotides read TGCGCCAGCAGCTTGGGGGGGGGCTCTGCACCCTACGAGCAGTACTTC. This chain joins TRBV5-1 and TRBJ2-7, with D maybe TRBD2 (7 bases). The CDR3 has 16 amino acids. The germline V gene encodes CDR1 SGHRS and CDR2 YFSETQ. V lost 0 bases to trimming and J lost 2 bases, with 15 bases between them.

The rearrangement links TRBV7-8 to TRBJ2-7, with no clear D. With 2 bases removed from V and 1 base from J, the gap between germline ends came to 12 bases. The CDR3 is 15 amino acids. Germline V CDR1 and CDR2: SGHVS, FQNEAQ. The CDR3 nucleotides are TGTGCCAGCAGCTTATCATTAACGGTATCCTACGAGCAGTACTTC. Its translation is CASSLSLTVSYEQYF.

This sequence joins TRBV9 and TRBJ2-3; D possibly corresponds to TRBD1 (6 bases). CDR1 is SGDLS and CDR2 is YYNGEE in the germline V gene. V lost 3 bases to trimming and J lost 2 bases, with 13 bases between them. The CDR3 is 15 residues long. The CDR3 DNA reads TGTGCCAGCAGCGAAGGGGGTGCCTACACAGATACGCAGTATTTT. Translated: CASSEGGAYTDTQYF.

The chain combines TRBV27 with TRBJ1-2, with D tentatively TRBD1 (5 bases). The CDR3 extends over 13 amino acids. Trimming cost V 5 bases and J 4 bases, with 11 bases left between them. Germline V gene lookup returns CDR1 MNHEY and CDR2 SMNVEV (reference sequence). The CDR3 loop is CASSLAGTYGYTF. DNA of the CDR3: TGTGCCAGCAGTCTAGCCGGGACCTATGGCTACACCTTC.

Only a few counts were recorded for this clone. The V gene is TRBV11-2, the J gene TRBJ2-3, with D unresolved. Germline V CDR1 and CDR2: SGHAT, FQNNGV. The V end lost 7 bases, the J end lost 0 bases, and 2 bases lay between the germline ends. CDR3 length: 11 amino acids. DNA for the CDR3: TGTGCCAGCACTAGCACAGATACGCAGTATTTT. This encodes CASTSTDTQYF.

The V gene is TRBV9, the J gene TRBJ2-2; 11 bases align to TRBD2. V dropped 4 bases and J dropped 5; count of bases not matched to a gene: 7. CDR1 SGDLS and CDR2 YYNGEE come from the germline V gene. CDR3 size: 16 residues. CDR3 in amino acids: CASSPLTSGSTGELFF. DNA of the CDR3: TGTGCCAGCAGCCCCCTCACTAGCGGGAGTACCGGGGAGCTGTTTTTT. The whole variable domain, filled in from reference TRBV9 and TRBJ2-2, reads DSGVTQTPKHLITATGQRVTLRCSPRSGDLSVYWYQQSLDQGLQFLIQYYNGEERAKGNILERFSAQQFPDLHSELNLSSLELGDSALYFCASSPLTSGSTGELFFGEGSRLTVL.

The chain combines TRBV5-1 with TRBJ2-7; a possible D gene is TRBD1 (6 bases). The germline V gene encodes CDR1 SGHRS and CDR2 YFSETQ. The CDR3 consists of 14 residues. V gave up 0 bases and J gave up 0 bases, with 7 bases separating them. Here the CDR3 DNA reads TGCGCCAGCAGCTTGGGGGACAACTCCTACGAGCAGTACTTC. Its translation: CASSLGDNSYEQYF.

This chain joins TRBV7-9 and TRBJ2-7, with a weak D call TRBD2 (6 bases). The V gene lost 3 bases and the J gene lost 3 bases, with 15 bases spanning the gap. Germline V lookup: CDR1 SEHNR, CDR2 FQNEAQ (reference sequence). CDR3 size: 15 residues. In DNA, the CDR3 is TGTGCCAGCAGCTTCGGGGCTGTGACTAGCTACGAGCAGTACTTC. It translates to CASSFGAVTSYEQYF.

A word on this clone: Other DNA sequences within the sample encode an identical CDR3. The chain combines TRBV7-2 with TRBJ2-2; 7 nucleotides agree with TRBD1. The CDR3 loop spans 16 amino acids. CDR1 is SGHTA, CDR2 FQGNSA, per germline. V shed 2 bases, J shed 5 bases, and the junction held 8 bases outside the gene matches. DNA of the CDR3: TGTGCCAGCAGCTTATGGTCAGGGGGTCATACCGGGGAGCTGTTTTTT. Its protein is CASSLWSGGHTGELFF.

Remarks on this clone: At one of its ends the junction is not consistent with the germline gene, which may arise from a read error. This chain uses TRBV7-7 with TRBJ2-1, with D perhaps TRBD1 (6 bases). Germline loops: CDR1 SSHAT, CDR2 FNYEAQ (reference sequence). CDR3 size: 13 residues. In DNA, the CDR3 is TGTGCTAGCAGCTTAGGAAATCAGGGGCTCAAGTTCTTC. It encodes CASSLGNQGLKFF.

V usage is TRBV27 and J usage is TRBJ1-6; no reliable D call. CDR3 length: 16 residues. V was trimmed by 0 bases and J by 3 bases, leaving 9 bases between them. Germline V lookup: CDR1 MNHEY, CDR2 SMNVEV (reference sequence). The CDR3 sequence is CASSLSGVLYNSPLHF. The CDR3 DNA sequence: TGTGCCAGCAGTTTATCGGGCGTCCTCTATAATTCACCCCTCCACTTT.

Worth noting for this clone: The sample carries other DNA sequences with the same CDR3. This chain connects TRBV7-3 to TRBJ2-5; perhaps TRBD1 as D (6 bases). V was shortened by 2 bases and J by 2 bases, with 15 bases between the two germline ends. This CDR3 spans 16 amino acids. The germline V gene encodes CDR1 SGHTA and CDR2 FQGTGA. Here the CDR3 reads CASSLGGAGGQETQYF. The CDR3, as DNA: TGTGCCAGCAGCTTAGGGGGCGCGGGCGGTCAAGAGACCCAGTACTTC.

This chain links TRBV18 with TRBJ2-1; a weak D match, TRBD2 (7 bases). Germline CDR1 KGHSH, CDR2 LQKENI. Trimming removed 3 bases from V and 5 bases from J, with 17 bases in between. The CDR3 has 16 amino acids. The CDR3 DNA reads as TGTGCCAGCTCACCGCAAGGGGGGGTCTTTGACAATGAGCAGTTCTTC. This sequence encodes CASSPQGGVFDNEQFF.

The chain combines TRBV11-2 with TRBJ1-1; D gene ambiguous. V was clipped by 3 bases and J by 3 bases, with 2 bases between them. Germline V lookup: CDR1 SGHAT, CDR2 FQNNGV. The CDR3 is 11 amino acids. The CDR3 loop is CASSFDTEAFF. As DNA, the CDR3 is TGTGCCAGCAGCTTCGACACTGAAGCTTTCTTT. The full variable domain, with the rest looked up from reference TRBV11-2 and TRBJ1-1, is EAGVAQSPRYKIIEKRQSVAFWCNPISGHATLYWYQQILGQGPKLLIQFQNNGVVDDSQLPKDRFSAERLKGVDSTLKIQPAKLEDSAVYLCASSFDTEAFFGQGTRLTVV.

The V and J genes are TRBV7-2 and TRBJ1-6; maybe TRBD1 (5 bases). Germline V gene lookup returns CDR1 SGHTA and CDR2 FQGNSA. The CDR3 sequence is 14 residues long. Trimming stripped 0 bases from V and 7 bases from J, with 7 bases between. This chain's CDR3 is CASSLARANSPLHF. The CDR3, as DNA: TGTGCCAGCAGCTTAGCCAGGGCCAATTCACCCCTCCACTTT.

The gene calls are TRBV28 and TRBJ1-5; D is perhaps TRBD1 (5 bases). V lost 5 bases and J lost 0, with 14 bases in between. This CDR3 has 16 amino acids. Germline values: CDR1 MDHEN, CDR2 SYDVKM. The CDR3 nucleotides are TGTGCCAGCAGTCCCCATTTTGGGGGTAGCAATCAGCCCCAGCATTTT. This codes for CASSPHFGGSNQPQHF.

The chain employs TRBV4-2 and TRBJ2-7; weak D call: TRBD1 (6 bases). The germline V gene has CDR1 LGHNA and CDR2 YNFKEQ. Trimming removed 0 bases from V and 2 bases from J, with 8 bases in between. The CDR3 consists of 14 residues. The CDR3, as DNA: TGTGCCAGCAGCCAAGAAAGACAGGCCTACGAGCAGTACTTC. It yields the protein CASSQERQAYEQYF.

This clone has only one observation. V gene TRBV30 combines with J gene TRBJ1-4, with no clear D. This CDR3 contains 11 residues. V lost 2 bases and J 7 bases, leaving 5 bases between the germline ends. Germline loops: CDR1 GTSNPN, CDR2 SVGIG (reference sequence). The chain's CDR3 is CAWSLSEKLFF. CDR3 DNA sequence: TGTGCCTGGAGTCTGAGTGAAAAACTGTTTTTT. Looking up the rest from reference TRBV30 and TRBJ1-4 gives the full variable domain: SQTIHQWPATLVQPVGSPLSLECTVEGTSNPNLYWYRQAAGRGLQLLFYSVGIGQISSEVPQNLSASRPQDRQFILSSKKLLLSDSGFYLCAWSLSEKLFFGSGTQLSVL.

The chain employs TRBV6-5 and TRBJ2-2; no clear D gene. There are 14 residues in the CDR3. Germline-derived CDR1 and CDR2 are MNHEY and SVGAGI. V lost 4 bases and J lost 2, with 8 bases in between. This CDR3 reads CASSFDFNTGELFF. CDR3 bases: TGTGCCAGCAGTTTCGACTTTAACACCGGGGAGCTGTTTTTT.

The rearrangement links TRBV28 to TRBJ2-2; no clear D. Trimming pared 2 bases from V and 6 bases from J, leaving 13 bases between. CDR3 length equals 15 residues. CDR1 and CDR2 (germline): MDHEN, SYDVKM. The chain's CDR3 is CASSLVLPTAGELFF. CDR3 bases: TGTGCCAGCAGTTTAGTACTACCCACCGCCGGGGAGCTGTTTTTT. Full variable domain (outside the CDR3, taken from reference TRBV28 and TRBJ2-2): DVKVTQSSRYLVKRTGEKVFLECVQDMDHENMFWYRQDPGLGLRLIYFSYDVKMKEKGDIPEGYSVSREKKERFSLILESASTNQTSMYLCASSLVLPTAGELFFGEGSRLTVL.

Notes on this clone: Distinct nucleotide sequences in the sample also encode this CDR3. The rearrangement links TRBV27 to TRBJ2-6; a possible D gene is TRBD2 (5 bases). Trimming left V 8 bases short and J 0 bases short, with 8 bases between. The CDR3 runs to 14 residues. Looked up from germline, CDR1 is MNHEY and CDR2 is SMNVEV (reference sequence). The CDR3, as DNA: TGTGCCAGCCGACGGGGCTCTGGGGCCAACGTCCTGACTTTC. Translated, it gives CASRRGSGANVLTF.

V usage is TRBV2 and J usage is TRBJ2-7; D uncertain. CDR1 is SNHLY and CDR2 is FYNNEI in the germline V gene. The CDR3 consists of 11 residues. V lost 5 bases and J lost 7, with 9 bases in between. In DNA form, the CDR3 reads TGTGCCAGCAGTTTCGGTGGGGAGCAGTACTTC. It translates to CASSFGGEQYF. Using reference TRBV2 and TRBJ2-7 for the parts outside the CDR3, the full variable domain is EPEVTQTPSHQVTQMGQEVILRCVPISNHLYFYWYRQILGQKVEFLVSFYNNEISEKSEIFDDQFSVERPDGSNFTLKIRSTKLEDSAMYFCASSFGGEQYFGPGTRLTVT.

The chain joins TRBV19 to TRBJ2-1; the D gene is possibly TRBD2 (6 bases). Trimming removed 5 bases at V and 3 bases at J, with 17 bases between. This CDR3 has 16 amino acids. Germline-derived CDR1 and CDR2 are LNHDA and SQIVND (reference sequence). This chain's CDR3 is CASSVSGTLGYNEQFF. CDR3 bases: TGTGCCAGTAGTGTCTCCGGGACTCTGGGCTACAATGAGCAGTTCTTC.

The chain combines TRBV21-1 with TRBJ1-2; the table's D call, TRBD1, was not checked against the DNA. TRBV21-1 is annotated as a pseudogene. This CDR3 region has 17 residues. This CDR3 reads CASSKTQKTPANYGYTF. The CDR3 DNA is TGTGCCAGCAGCAAAACCCAGAAGACACCTGCTAACTATGGCTACACCTTC.

The chain couples TRBV29-1 to TRBJ2-4; the D gene is possibly TRBD1 (8 bases). The V end was cut by 7 bases, the J end by 2 bases, with 21 bases between. CDR1 is SQVTM and CDR2 is ANQGSEA in the germline V gene. This CDR3 is 16 amino acids long. CDR3 coding DNA: TGCAGCGCCGCTGTACTACAGGGGGGGACCAAAAACATTCAGTACTTC. Encoded protein: CSAAVLQGGTKNIQYF.

The rearrangement uses TRBV29-1 and TRBJ2-7, with D perhaps given as TRBD1 or TRBD2 (6 bases each). The CDR3 extends over 15 amino acids. Per germline, CDR1 SQVTM and CDR2 ANQGSEA. V lost 1 base and J lost 2, with 15 bases in between. This CDR3 is CSVEGRAGHPYEQYF. CDR3 DNA: TGCAGCGTTGAAGGAAGGGCGGGACATCCCTACGAGCAGTACTTC.

The rearrangement links TRBV14 to TRBJ2-7; perhaps TRBD2 as D (5 bases). The ends were cut back, 4 bases at V and 3 bases at J, with 10 bases in the middle. CDR3 size: 13 residues. Germline V gene data show CDR1 as SGHDN and CDR2 as FVKESK. The CDR3 loop is CASSPRLRYEQYF. The CDR3 bases are TGTGCCAGCAGCCCGCGACTACGCTACGAGCAGTACTTC.